The 6 T cell receptor beta chains below come from one sample, sequenced in a study of blood T cell repertoires in COVID-19. Sequencing was performed with immunoSEQ multiplex PCR; in TCRdb, only in-frame clones are kept and a portion is missing. The sample includes hundreds of thousands of clones, about nine tenths of them seen just once. The material sequenced was PBMCs or T cells enriched from blood (not recorded which). The source of these receptors is a man between 60 and 70 years old who had recovered from COVID-19.

V usage is TRBV28 and J usage is TRBJ1-3, with 8 bases aligning to TRBD1. With V trimmed by 7 bases and J by 0 bases, 11 bases remained unmatched. Germline V gene data show CDR1 as MDHEN and CDR2 as SYDVKM. This CDR3 region has 17 residues. The CDR3 nucleotides read TGTGCCAGCACCCCAGGACAGGGTTCTTTCTCTGGAAACACCATATATTTT. The encoded protein is CASTPGQGSFSGNTIYF. The whole variable domain, remainder taken from reference TRBV28 and TRBJ1-3, is DVKVTQSSRYLVKRTGEKVFLECVQDMDHENMFWYRQDPGLGLRLIYFSYDVKMKEKGDIPEGYSVSREKKERFSLILESASTNQTSMYLCASTPGQGSFSGNTIYFGEGSWLTVV.

The CDR3 DNA follows: TGTGCCAGCAGTCCACGCTACAGGGCAGGAAACACCATATATTTT. Translating it yields CASSPRYRAGNTIYF. V is TRBV6-5 and J is TRBJ1-3; TRBD1 might be the D (6 bases). Trimming left V 5 bases short and J 4 bases short, with 15 bases between. Per germline, CDR1 MNHEY and CDR2 SVGAGI. There are 15 residues in the CDR3.

V is TRBV24-1 and J is TRBJ2-2; 9 bases match TRBD2. The CDR3 is made up of 18 amino acids. Germline V gene sequence: CDR1 KGHDR, CDR2 SFDVKD. J was trimmed by 5 bases and V by 0 bases; bases with no gene match: 9. DNA of the CDR3: TGTGCCACCAGTGATTTGGATAGCGGGAGCGCCGTGACCGGGGAGCTGTTTTTT. Translation: CATSDLDSGSAVTGELFF.

The CDR3 DNA follows: TGTGCCACCTCACCGGTGCTCTCCTACAATGAGCAGTTCTTC. Protein product: CATSPVLSYNEQFF. This sequence joins TRBV6-5 and TRBJ2-1; D is undetermined. Trimming removed 10 bases from V and 0 bases from J, with 13 bases in between. CDR3 length: 14 residues. The germline CDR1 and CDR2 sequences are MNHEY and SVGAGI.

This chain uses TRBV4-3 with TRBJ2-1, with D maybe TRBD1 (6 bases). The V end was cut by 3 bases, the J end by 9 bases, with 21 bases between. Germline values: CDR1 LGHNA, CDR2 YSLEER. The CDR3 is made up of 16 amino acids. The CDR3 DNA is TGCGCCAGCAGCCAGACGACAGGCGCATTGGGTGGTGAGCAGTTCTTC. Protein: CASSQTTGALGGEQFF.

The chain is built from TRBV28 and TRBJ1-5; no clear D gene. The germline V gene encodes CDR1 MDHEN and CDR2 SYDVKM. The V end was cut by 2 bases, the J end by 0 bases, with 8 bases between. This CDR3 has 15 residues. The CDR3 nucleotides are TGTGCCAGCAGTTTAGCGCATCTTAGCAATCAGCCCCAGCATTTT. Amino acid sequence: CASSLAHLSNQPQHF.